This TCR beta chain came from a study of T cell repertoires in cytomegalovirus infection (dated by TCRdb to the late 2010s). Broadly, across the study: Alongside well-studied HLA-B-restricted epitopes, the peptide stimulations were aimed at recently identified HLA-C-restricted CMV epitopes, whose presentation resists viral immunomodulation. Donor HLA type was relevant to the analysis, because carriage of CMV infection together with the matching HLA type was indicated by public TCR beta signatures.

The germline V gene encodes CDR1 LNHDA and CDR2 SQIVND (reference sequence). V is pared back by 3 bases and J by 3 bases, with 8 bases lying between the germline termini. From the cysteine through the phenylalanine, the CDR3 covers 14 amino acids. The retained sequence is limited to the CDR3, 42 bases, with the frame set at the first base. The study at large found these results: The ex vivo response was dominated by HLA-C-restricted CMV-specific TCR beta clonotypes, which also provided the single most frequent clonotype in two of eight donors. In both this cohort and an independent cohort of 350 to 400 donors, the cumulative frequency of public TCR beta family members distinguished carriers of CMV infection plus the relevant HLA type.

The meaning of the sample's treatment or condition label: in vitro stimulation with specific CMV peptide epitopes to enrich CMV-specific T cells. TCRdb names Illumina HiSeq 1500 as the instrument used. Clones were called with MiXCR by TCRdb after fastp trimmed the public reads at Q25, and only in-frame beta chains were retained. Each record represents a unique CDR3 protein, reported with the most common genes and DNA among its rows. The sample table contains approximately 770,000 distinct CDR3 sequences; only one count was recorded for about 28% of them. About an eighth of the sample lies in the top ten. This clonotype was seen only a few times. The antigen this receptor binds is unknown. It has no much larger one-base neighbor in the sample; base qualities were not kept.

Rearrangement joined TRBV19 to TRBJ2-2, with the D gene too uncertain to name. This material consisted of cultured CD8+ T cells from PBMCs, taken from culture after CMV antigen stimulation. The clonotype was recovered from a human donor in good health (CMV status not recorded). Some clones in this sample may be carry-over from other donors' samples. CDR3 region: CASSMLAHTGELFF. Read as DNA, the sequence is TGTGCCAGTAGTATGCTGGCCCACACCGGGGAGCTGTTTTTT.